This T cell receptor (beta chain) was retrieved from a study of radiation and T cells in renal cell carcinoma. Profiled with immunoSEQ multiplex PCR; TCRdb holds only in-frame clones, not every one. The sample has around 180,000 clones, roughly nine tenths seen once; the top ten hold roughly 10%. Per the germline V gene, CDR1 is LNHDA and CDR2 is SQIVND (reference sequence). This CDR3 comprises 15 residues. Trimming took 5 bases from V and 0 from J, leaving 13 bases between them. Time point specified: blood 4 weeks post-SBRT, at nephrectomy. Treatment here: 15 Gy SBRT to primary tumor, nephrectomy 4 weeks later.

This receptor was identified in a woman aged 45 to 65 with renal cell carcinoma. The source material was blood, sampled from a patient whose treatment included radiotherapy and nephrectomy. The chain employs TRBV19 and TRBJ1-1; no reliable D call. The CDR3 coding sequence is TGTGCCAGTAGTCTTCGATCAAGTGTGAACACTGAAGCTTTCTTT. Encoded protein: CASSLRSSVNTEAFF.